The sequence of this T cell receptor (beta chain) was determined in a study of blood T cell repertoires in COVID-19. Study-level background: The cDNA or gDNA used as material had been derived from T cells, B-cell-depleted T cells, or PBMCs.

Only in-frame clones appear in the TCRdb table, and some are missing; sequencing was by immunoSEQ multiplex PCR. This sample carries fewer than 200,000 clones, 80% to 90% of them seen once, and the ten largest clones take roughly 8.7%. Input material: peripheral blood. This TCR derives from a man aged 50-60 years with active or convalescent COVID-19.

The DNA for the CDR3 is TGTGCCAGCAGCATAGGGGGGGGACCCTACAATGAGCAGTTCTTC. Amino acids: CASSIGGGPYNEQFF. This chain joins TRBV9 and TRBJ2-1, with D possibly being TRBD2 (7 bases). The V end was cut by 4 bases, the J end by 2 bases, with 13 bases between. There are 15 residues in the CDR3. Germline lookup yields CDR1 SGDLS and CDR2 YYNGEE.